This T cell receptor (beta chain) was found in a study of blood T cell repertoires in COVID-19. Method: immunoSEQ multiplex PCR; TCRdb's copy keeps in-frame clones and lacks some. Among 250,000 or so clones listed, about 89% were seen once. Germline CDR1 reads LNHDA; CDR2 reads SQIVND (reference sequence). The CDR3 contains 13 residues. Between the trimmed V and J ends, which lost 5 bases and 4 bases, there was a span of 9 bases. This clone has only one observation. Other DNA sequences in the sample encode the same CDR3. The gene calls are TRBV19 and TRBJ1-5; D possibly corresponds to TRBD1 (5 bases). This clonotype was sampled from a human donor in a cohort exposed to, infected with or recovered from COVID-19 (not recorded which). The donor label of this sample is uncertain. The source material was PBMCs or T cells enriched from blood (not recorded which). The CDR3 region is CASSQGSNQPQHF. DNA for the CDR3: TGTGCCAGTAGTCAGGGATCGAATCAGCCCCAGCATTTT.